The 26 T cell receptor beta chains presented below share a single source sample, sequenced in a study of Tregs in tolerant kidney transplant recipients (dated by TCRdb to the late 2010s). The method was the immunoSEQ multiplex PCR assay. TCRdb took this table from immuneACCESS and kept in-frame rearrangements with V and J called. Such tables lack part of the clones; where checked against another copy, unresolved V genes explain under half of the gap, and the rest is unexplained. The sample table records fewer than 20,000 clones; roughly four fifths of these occur just once. The top ten constitute less than 2.5% of the sample. The sequenced sample was Tregs from blood. Source of these receptors: a human donor in good health.

This sequence joins TRBV6-5 and TRBJ1-2; D remains unclear. Germline V gene data show CDR1 as MNHEY and CDR2 as SVGAGI. The CDR3 has 13 residues. V was pared by 7 bases and J by 4 bases, with 13 bases between. CDR3 bases: TGTGCCAGCAAGGGTGGCAGTGTCTATGGCTACACCTTC. Protein sequence: CASKGGSVYGYTF.

The CDR3 DNA sequence: TGTGCCAGCATCGAGTGGGAGACCCAGTACTTC. Amino acids: CASIEWETQYF. The chain has TRBV2 and TRBJ2-5; D is unclear. The length of the CDR3 is 11 residues. The ends were cut back, 7 bases at V and 5 bases at J, with 8 bases in the middle. The V gene's germline CDR1 is SNHLY and CDR2 FYNNEI.

The chain recombines TRBV7-3 with TRBJ2-3; possibly TRBD1 or TRBD2 for D (5 bases each). V lost 5 bases to trimming and J lost 0 bases, with 12 bases between them. CDR3 length equals 15 residues. Per germline, CDR1 SGHTA and CDR2 FQGTGA. The CDR3 spells CASSLGAPSTDTQYF. The DNA of the CDR3 is TGTGCCAGCAGCCTCGGGGCTCCCAGCACAGATACGCAGTATTTT.

The chain links TRBV7-9 to TRBJ2-7; the D call may be TRBD1 or TRBD2 (5 bases each). The CDR3 length is 13 residues. CDR1 SEHNR and CDR2 FQNEAQ come from the germline V gene (reference sequence). Trimming stripped 3 bases from V and 2 bases from J, with 8 bases between. In nucleotides, the CDR3 is TGTGCCAGCAGCTTCGGGGCCACCTACGAGCAGTACTTC. It translates to CASSFGATYEQYF.

V usage is TRBV5-4 and J usage is TRBJ2-7; 7 bases align to TRBD1. Germline CDR1 SGHNT, CDR2 YYREEE (reference sequence). The CDR3 contains 12 residues. With V trimmed by 5 bases and J by 7 bases, 6 bases remained unmatched. The CDR3 DNA reads TGTGCCAGCAGTCGACAGGGAAGGGAGCAGTACTTC. Encoded protein: CASSRQGREQYF.

J is TRBJ2-7 and V is TRBV7-2, with TRBD1 matching 9 bases. CDR1 is SGHTA, CDR2 FQGNSA, per germline. This CDR3 spans 16 amino acids. V dropped 5 bases and J dropped 3; count of bases not matched to a gene: 11. The chain's CDR3 is CASSLTGQGKDYEQYF. The CDR3 nucleotides read TGTGCCAGCAGCCTTACGGGACAGGGCAAGGACTACGAGCAGTACTTC.

The chain is built from TRBV5-6 and TRBJ2-7, with 11 bases aligning to TRBD2. The CDR3 is made up of 16 amino acids. V was pared by 5 bases and J by 6 bases, with 13 bases of the junction left unmatched. CDR1 and CDR2 from the germline V gene are SGHDT and YYEEEE. The CDR3: CASRRGRGLAAFEQYF. In DNA, the CDR3 is TGTGCCAGCAGACGGGGGAGGGGACTAGCGGCGTTCGAGCAGTACTTC.

This chain links TRBV29-1 with TRBJ2-5; tentative D call: TRBD1 (5 bases). Germline assignment: CDR1 SQVTM and CDR2 ANQGSEA. The CDR3 is made up of 16 amino acids. The germline V and J ends were trimmed by 8 bases and 4 bases, with 26 bases remaining between them. The CDR3 DNA reads TGCAGCACCCCCCTGCAGGGTCTCGGGTCTGGAGAGACCCAGTACTTC. This gives the protein CSTPLQGLGSGETQYF.

V usage is TRBV28 and J usage is TRBJ2-7, with D tentatively TRBD2 (6 bases). The germline V gene has CDR1 MDHEN and CDR2 SYDVKM. The CDR3 contains 13 residues. Deletions cut 0 bases from V and 7 bases from J, with 10 bases between. The CDR3 reads CASSLWSGGEQYF. The DNA for the CDR3 is TGTGCCAGCAGTTTATGGTCAGGAGGGGAGCAGTACTTC.

CDR3: CASGLSSGSGETQYF. The CDR3 nucleotides are TGTGCTAGTGGTTTGAGTAGCGGGAGTGGGGAGACCCAGTACTTC. The chain couples TRBV12-5 to TRBJ2-5; 9 nucleotides align to TRBD2. This CDR3 spans 15 amino acids. Losses at the gene ends were 2 bases for V and 5 bases for J; bases not matched to a gene: 6. Germline CDR1 reads LGHNT; CDR2 reads FRNRAP.

This clone was observed a single time. The J gene is TRBJ2-5, the V gene TRBV7-9; 9 bases are a match to TRBD1. Looked up from germline, CDR1 is SEHNR and CDR2 is FQNEAQ (reference sequence). V was pared by 3 bases and J by 3 bases, with 5 bases of the junction left unmatched. This CDR3 region has 15 residues. CDR3 loop: CASSFRTGGKETQYF. The CDR3 region has the DNA TGTGCCAGCAGCTTTCGTACAGGGGGCAAAGAGACCCAGTACTTC. Variable domain in full (rest from reference TRBV7-9 and TRBJ2-5): DTGVSQNPRHKITKRGQNVTFRCDPISEHNRLYWYRQTLGQGPEFLTYFQNEAQLEKSRLLSDRFSAERPKGSFSTLEIQRTEQGDSAMYLCASSFRTGGKETQYFGPGTRLLVL.

This clone was seen a handful of times. The V gene is TRBV5-1, the J gene TRBJ1-6; 12 bases are shared with TRBD1. Germline values: CDR1 SGHRS, CDR2 YFSETQ. This CDR3 is 15 amino acids long. V lost 6 bases, J lost 10 bases, and 8 bases stayed unmatched. CDR3 amino acids: CASTSWGQGASPLHF. CDR3 bases: TGCGCCAGCACCTCATGGGGACAGGGGGCCTCACCCCTCCACTTT.

The rearrangement joins TRBV7-3 to TRBJ2-5; D is ambiguous. The ends were cut back, 5 bases at V and 1 base at J, with 8 bases in the middle. Germline loops: CDR1 SGHTA, CDR2 FQGTGA. This CDR3 comprises 13 residues. CDR3 coding DNA: TGTGCCAGCAGCCTGGTACCCCAAGAGACCCAGTACTTC. It is translated as CASSLVPQETQYF.

This clone was observed a few times. The chain uses TRBV7-8 and TRBJ1-2; D remains ambiguous. Germline CDR1 and CDR2: SGHVS and FQNEAQ. This CDR3 region has 13 residues. V was cut by 1 base and J by 1 base, with 4 bases left in between. CDR3 sequence: CASSLDLNYGYTF. In DNA form, the CDR3 reads TGTGCCAGCAGCTTAGACCTTAACTATGGCTACACCTTC.

This rearrangement joins TRBV5-1 to TRBJ2-5; tentative D call: TRBD2 (6 bases). The CDR3 runs to 15 residues. The germline CDR1 and CDR2 sequences are SGHRS and YFSETQ. Trimming removed 4 bases at V and 5 bases at J, with 18 bases between. This CDR3 is CASSAATGGAETQYF. The CDR3 bases are TGCGCCAGCAGCGCGGCCACCGGAGGGGCGGAGACCCAGTACTTC.

This clone was seen a single time. The CDR3 here is CASSEPGQVYEQYF. The CDR3 DNA is TGTGCCAGCAGTGAACCCGGACAGGTTTACGAGCAGTACTTC. The V gene is TRBV25-1, the J gene TRBJ2-7; 7 bases are shared with TRBD1. Per the germline V gene, CDR1 is MGHDK and CDR2 is SYGVNS. There are 14 residues in the CDR3. V shed 2 bases and J 4 bases; nucleotides not matched to a gene: 5.

This clone was recorded a few times. This chain joins TRBV5-6 and TRBJ2-1, with D possibly being TRBD1 or TRBD2 (5 bases each). V was pared by 4 bases and J by 2 bases, with 19 bases between. This CDR3 spans 17 amino acids. The germline CDR1 and CDR2 sequences are SGHDT and YYEEEE. CDR3 residues: CASSHETGTFTYNEQFF. As DNA, the CDR3 is TGTGCCAGCAGCCACGAGACCGGGACCTTTACCTACAATGAGCAGTTCTTC.

The chain employs TRBV7-2 and TRBJ2-7; no clear D. The V and J ends lost 0 bases and 4 bases respectively, with 13 bases between them. The V gene's germline CDR1 is SGHTA and CDR2 FQGNSA. This CDR3 spans 15 amino acids. CDR3 loop: CASSLAGSLLYEQYF. The DNA of the CDR3 is TGTGCCAGCAGCTTAGCGGGTTCCCTCCTTTACGAGCAGTACTTC.

CDR3 sequence: CSVGRDYEQYF. CDR3 DNA: TGCAGCGTTGGGAGGGACTACGAGCAGTACTTC. This chain links TRBV29-1 with TRBJ2-7; D might be TRBD2 (6 bases). This CDR3 spans 11 amino acids. Deletions cut 4 bases from V and 3 bases from J, with 7 bases between. Germline loops: CDR1 SQVTM, CDR2 ANQGSEA.

This chain uses TRBV5-1 with TRBJ1-2, with D unclear. The ends were cut back, 0 bases at V and 4 bases at J, with 7 bases in the middle. From germline, CDR1 is SGHRS and CDR2 YFSETQ. The CDR3 spans 13 residues. CDR3 bases: TGCGCCAGCAGCTTGGGTCAATTCTATGGCTACACCTTC. It codes for CASSLGQFYGYTF.

The chain joins TRBV18 to TRBJ1-3, with TRBD1 matching over 9 bases. From germline, CDR1 is KGHSH and CDR2 LQKENI. This CDR3 comprises 15 residues. The junction had 8 bases not matched to a gene; V was cut back by 5 bases and J by 6 bases. CDR3 residues: CASSSRTGEVNTIYF. The CDR3 DNA is TGTGCCAGCTCATCCCGGACAGGGGAAGTAAACACCATATATTTT.

The chain carries TRBV13 and TRBJ2-5, with a tentative D call TRBD1 (6 bases). Germline values: CDR1 PRHDT, CDR2 FYEKMQ (reference sequence). Between the trimmed V and J ends, which lost 5 bases and 0 bases, there was a span of 16 bases. The CDR3 is made up of 16 amino acids. CDR3 coding DNA: TGTGCCAGCAGCACCTCCAGGGGCAGGGACCAAGAGACCCAGTACTTC. Translated, it gives CASSTSRGRDQETQYF.

V usage is TRBV9 and J usage is TRBJ1-3; D ambiguous. This CDR3 is built from 13 residues. V gave up 0 bases and J gave up 4 bases, with 5 bases separating them. Germline V gives CDR1 SGDLS, CDR2 YYNGEE. This chain's CDR3 is CASSVESGNTIYF. The CDR3 nucleotides are TGTGCCAGCAGCGTAGAAAGCGGAAACACCATATATTTT.

Comment on this clone: Other DNA sequences in the sample encode the same CDR3. The J gene is TRBJ2-7, the V gene TRBV5-4; D not certain. Germline assignment: CDR1 SGHNT and CDR2 YYREEE (reference sequence). The CDR3 length is 12 residues. The germline V and J ends were trimmed by 2 bases and 0 bases, with 3 bases remaining between them. This chain's CDR3 is CASSFDSYEQYF. CDR3 nucleotide sequence: TGTGCCAGCAGCTTTGACTCCTACGAGCAGTACTTC.

This clone is a singleton in its sample. CDR3 sequence reads: CASSAPRGQLYGYTF. CDR3 nucleotide sequence: TGTGCCAGCAGTGCGCCCAGAGGACAGCTCTATGGCTACACCTTC. This rearrangement joins TRBV2 to TRBJ1-2, with a weak D call TRBD1 (6 bases). The CDR3 runs 15 residues. Trimming shortened V by 4 bases and J by 4 bases, and 16 bases separated the two germline ends. CDR1 is SNHLY, CDR2 FYNNEI, per germline.

The V and J genes are TRBV7-8 and TRBJ2-2; no definite D call. V was cut by 7 bases and J by 1 base, with 10 bases left in between. The length of the CDR3 is 14 residues. Looked up from germline, CDR1 is SGHVS and CDR2 is FQNEAQ. CDR3 DNA: TGTGCCAGCACCAATCAGAGGAACACCGGGGAGCTGTTTTTT. Translated, it gives CASTNQRNTGELFF.